This TCR beta chain was captured by sequencing in a study of blood T cells in healthy people across ages. Those donating, healthy Caucasian individuals from Russia, were aged roughly 6 to 90. The authors isolated at least 6 million PBMCs per sample. A second roughly 7 to 12 cycle PCR used barcoded and J-beta primers. TCRdb independently ran MiXCR on the 5' RACE reads; one entry per CDR3 protein. The repertoire holds about 830,000 distinct CDR3 sequences, with around 62% as singletons. The CDR3 is 17 residues long. Germline assignment: CDR1 MNHNY and CDR2 SVGAGI (reference sequence). The V end was cut by 2 bases, the J end by 0 bases, with 14 bases between.

The specimen was blood. The chain uses TRBV6-6 and TRBJ2-4; D is undetermined. This TCR was recovered from a man aged 25 to 45 in good health. CDR3 protein: CASSYELGLGAKNIQYF. In nucleotides, the CDR3 is TGTGCCAGCAGTTACGAGTTGGGGTTGGGAGCCAAAAACATTCAGTACTTC.